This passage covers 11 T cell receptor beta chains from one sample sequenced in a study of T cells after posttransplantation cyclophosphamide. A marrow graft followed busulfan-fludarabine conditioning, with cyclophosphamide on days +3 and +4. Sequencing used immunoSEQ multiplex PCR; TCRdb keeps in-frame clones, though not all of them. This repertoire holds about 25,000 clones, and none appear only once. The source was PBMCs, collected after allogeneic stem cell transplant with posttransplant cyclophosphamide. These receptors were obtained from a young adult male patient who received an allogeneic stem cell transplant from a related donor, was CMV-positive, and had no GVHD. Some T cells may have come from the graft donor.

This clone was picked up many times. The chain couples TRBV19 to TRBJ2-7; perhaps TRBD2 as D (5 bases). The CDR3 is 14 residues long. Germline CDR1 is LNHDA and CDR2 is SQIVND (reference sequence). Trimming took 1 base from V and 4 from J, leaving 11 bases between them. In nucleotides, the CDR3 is TGTGCCAGTAGTATAGTGATAGGAGGATACGAGCAGTACTTC. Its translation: CASSIVIGGYEQYF.

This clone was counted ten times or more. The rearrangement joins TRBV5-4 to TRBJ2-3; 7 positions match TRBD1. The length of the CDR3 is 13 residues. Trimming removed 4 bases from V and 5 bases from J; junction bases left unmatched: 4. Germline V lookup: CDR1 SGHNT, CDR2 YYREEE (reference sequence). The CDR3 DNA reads TGTGCCAGCAGCATCACAGGGGAAGATACGCAGTATTTT. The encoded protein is CASSITGEDTQYF.

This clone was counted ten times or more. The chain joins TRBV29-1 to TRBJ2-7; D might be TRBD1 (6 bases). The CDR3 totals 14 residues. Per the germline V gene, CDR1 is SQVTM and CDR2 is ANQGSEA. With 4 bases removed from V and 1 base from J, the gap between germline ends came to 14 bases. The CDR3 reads CSVGGPGESYEQYF. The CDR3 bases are TGCAGCGTTGGGGGCCCAGGGGAATCCTACGAGCAGTACTTC.

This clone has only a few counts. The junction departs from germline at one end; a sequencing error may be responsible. In DNA, the CDR3 is TGTGCCGGCAGTGATCAGGGGTGGAACTATGGCTACACCTTC. Translated, it gives CAGSDQGWNYGYTF. The chain uses TRBV2 and TRBJ1-2, with D perhaps TRBD1 (6 bases). Per the germline V gene, CDR1 is SNHLY and CDR2 is FYNNEI. The CDR3 is made up of 14 amino acids. The full variable domain, its missing parts supplied by reference TRBV2 and TRBJ1-2, is EPEVTQTPSHQVTQMGQEVILRCVPISNHLYFYWYRQILGQKVEFLVSFYNNEISEKSEIFDDQFSVERPDGSNFTLKIRSTKLEDSAMYFCAGSDQGWNYGYTFGSGTRLTVV.

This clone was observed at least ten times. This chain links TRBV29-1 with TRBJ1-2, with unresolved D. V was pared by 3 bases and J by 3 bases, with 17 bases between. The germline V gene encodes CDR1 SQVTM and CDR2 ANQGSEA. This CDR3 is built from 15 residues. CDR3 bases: TGCAGCGTTGACCCAGCGGGATTGGGATACTATGGCTACACCTTC. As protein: CSVDPAGLGYYGYTF.

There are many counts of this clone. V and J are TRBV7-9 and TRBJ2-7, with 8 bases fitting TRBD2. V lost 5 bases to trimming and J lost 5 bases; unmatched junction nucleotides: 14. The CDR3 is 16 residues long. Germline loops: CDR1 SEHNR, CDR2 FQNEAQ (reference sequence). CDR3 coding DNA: TGTGCCAGCAGCCTAAAGGCGGGACTAGGGATCGACGAGCAGTACTTC. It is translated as CASSLKAGLGIDEQYF.

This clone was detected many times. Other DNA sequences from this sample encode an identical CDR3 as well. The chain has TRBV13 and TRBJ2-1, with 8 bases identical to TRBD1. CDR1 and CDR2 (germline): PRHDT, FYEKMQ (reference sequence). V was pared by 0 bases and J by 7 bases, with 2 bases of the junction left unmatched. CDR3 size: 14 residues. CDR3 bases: TGTGCCAGCAGCTTAGGGACAGGGGATAATGAGCAGTTCTTC. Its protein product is CASSLGTGDNEQFF.

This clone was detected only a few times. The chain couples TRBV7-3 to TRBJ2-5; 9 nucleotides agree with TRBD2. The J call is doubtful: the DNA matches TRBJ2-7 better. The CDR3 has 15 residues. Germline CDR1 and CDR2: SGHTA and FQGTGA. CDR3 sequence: CASSLVAGDSYEQYF. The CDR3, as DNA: TGTGCCAGCAGCTTGGTAGCGGGGGACTCCTACGAGCAGTACTTC.

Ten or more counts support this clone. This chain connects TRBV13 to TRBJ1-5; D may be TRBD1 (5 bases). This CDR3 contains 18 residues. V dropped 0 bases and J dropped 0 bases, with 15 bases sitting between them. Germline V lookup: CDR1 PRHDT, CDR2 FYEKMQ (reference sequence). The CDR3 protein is CASSLGPGGSDSNQPQHF. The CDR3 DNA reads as TGTGCCAGCAGCTTAGGGCCCGGGGGATCCGATAGCAATCAGCCCCAGCATTTT.

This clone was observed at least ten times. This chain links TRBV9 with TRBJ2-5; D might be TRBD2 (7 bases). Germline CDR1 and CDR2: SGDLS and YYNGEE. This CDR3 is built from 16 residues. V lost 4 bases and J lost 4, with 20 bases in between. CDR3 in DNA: TGTGCCAGCAGCTCAGAGGCACTGGGGGGGGCAGAGACCCAGTACTTC. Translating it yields CASSSEALGGAETQYF.

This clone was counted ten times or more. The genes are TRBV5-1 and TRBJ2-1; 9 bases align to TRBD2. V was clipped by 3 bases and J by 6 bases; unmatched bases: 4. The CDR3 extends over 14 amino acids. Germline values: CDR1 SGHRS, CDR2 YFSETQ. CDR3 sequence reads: CASSWAGGVNEQFF. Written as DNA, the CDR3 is TGCGCCAGCAGCTGGGCGGGGGGGGTCAATGAGCAGTTCTTC.